A selection of T cell receptor beta chains follows, all from one sample in a study of blood T cell repertoires in COVID-19. The method was immunoSEQ multiplex PCR; TCRdb's version includes in-frame clones alone and lacks a portion of them. The sample includes approximately 150,000 clones, 70% to 90% of them seen just once. Sequencing was performed on peripheral blood. Receptors were obtained from a human donor with acute or convalescent COVID-19. The donor label of this sample is uncertain. Both conserved end residues are part of each CDR3. A D gene is named only where the DNA matches it firmly. For some rows the clone size is stated as once, few or many, or as a class when expanded; others skip it.

clone_size,d_call,j_call,v_call,cdr3_nt,cdr3_aa
-,TRBD2,TRBJ2-1,TRBV7-3,TGTGCCAGCAGCTTGGGACTAGGGATCTACAATGAGCAGTTCTTC,CASSLGLGIYNEQFF
-,TRBD2,TRBJ2-3,TRBV5-4,TGTGCCAGCAGCCCGGGACTAGCGGCGTACACAGATACGCAGTATTTT,CASSPGLAAYTDTQYF
-,TRBD2,TRBJ2-1,TRBV19,TGTGCCAGTAGTATAGTGGCGGGGGGGGATGAGCAGTTCTTC,CASSIVAGGDEQFF
once,TRBD1,TRBJ1-2,TRBV6-1,TGTGCCAGCAGTGAACCGATACAGGGGGGGTATGGCTACACCTTC,CASSEPIQGGYGYTF
-,-,TRBJ1-4,TRBV21-1,TGTGCCAGCAGGTACAGGGGTTTAGAAGAAAAACTGTTTTTT,CASRYRGLEEKLFF
-,-,TRBJ2-5,TRBV10-2,TGCGCCAGCAGTGAGCTCGGAGGGCCGTCATACTTC,CASSELGGPSYF
-,TRBD1,TRBJ1-1,TRBV18,TGTGCCAGCTCTGACGTGACAGGGGTCACTGAAGCTTTCTTT,CASSDVTGVTEAFF
-,-,TRBJ1-5,TRBV10-3,TGTGCCATCAGTGAATCGGGGATCGCCGATCAGCCCCAGCATTTT,CAISESGIADQPQHF
few,-,TRBJ1-5,TRBV2,TGTGCCAGCAGTGTCAGACAGGTGGATCAGCCCCAGCATTTT,CASSVRQVDQPQHF
-,-,TRBJ2-1,TRBV6-2/TRBV6-3,TGTGCCAGCAGTTACGCAGCGAACAATGAGCAGTTCTTC,CASSYAANNEQFF
-,-,TRBJ2-3,TRBV6-2/TRBV6-3,TGTGCCAGCAGCCAGACCCCACAGCTCCCAGATACGCAGTATTTT,CASSQTPQLPDTQYF
few,-,TRBJ1-1,TRBV11-1,TGTGCCAGCAGCTCCCGGATGAGGGAGAACACTGAAGCTTTCTTT,CASSSRMRENTEAFF
once,TRBD1,TRBJ1-4,TRBV15,TGTGCCACCAGCAGTGACAGGGAGTGGGAAAAACTGTTTTTT,CATSSDREWEKLFF
-,-,TRBJ2-3,TRBV13,TGTGCCAGCAGCTTATACACAGGGCCCACAGATACGCAGTATTTT,CASSLYTGPTDTQYF
few,TRBD2,TRBJ2-2,TRBV19,TGTGCCAGTAGGCCAACTAGCGGGAAGGCGGGCGGGGAGCTGTTTTTT,CASRPTSGKAGGELFF
-,-,TRBJ1-2,TRBV19,TGTGCCAGTAGTATAGGCTTGAGTGACAGGCACTATGGCTACACCTTC,CASSIGLSDRHYGYTF
-,TRBD1,TRBJ1-2,TRBV19,TGTGCCAGTAGTATGGATCATGCTATTGGGACAGGGACTTCCTTCTATGGCTACACCTTC,CASSMDHAIGTGTSFYGYTF
-,-,TRBJ2-6,TRBV5-4,TGTGCCAGCAGCTCCCAGGACTCTGGGGCCAACGTCCTGACTTTC,CASSSQDSGANVLTF
-,TRBD2,TRBJ2-1,TRBV6-2/TRBV6-3,TGTGCCAGCAGTTACTCAGGTCTTGGGGGGGTTTGGATGAATGAGCAGTTCTTC,CASSYSGLGGVWMNEQFF
-,TRBD2,TRBJ2-1,TRBV3-1/TRBV3-2,TGTGCCAGCAGCCCCCTTCGATCGACTAGCGGCCCCAATGAGCAGTTCTTC,CASSPLRSTSGPNEQFF
once,TRBD1,TRBJ2-2,TRBV18,TGTGCCAGCTCATCTACCGGGACAGGGCATACCGGGGAGCTGTTTTTT,CASSSTGTGHTGELFF
-,-,TRBJ1-1,TRBV2,TGTGCCAGCAGTGAACAGGGTTCCCCGAACACTGAAGCTTTCTTT,CASSEQGSPNTEAFF
-,TRBD1,TRBJ1-6,TRBV6-1,TGTGCCAGCAGTGATACAGGGGGGGACTCACCCCTCCACTTT,CASSDTGGDSPLHF
-,TRBD1,TRBJ1-5,TRBV28,TGTGCCAGCAGATCAGGGGGATGGCAGCCCCAGCATTTT,CASRSGGWQPQHF
-,TRBD1,TRBJ2-4,TRBV6-5,TGTGCCAGCAGTTACTCTTCGGGGCAGGGGGCGGACATTCAGTACTTC,CASSYSSGQGADIQYF
-,-,TRBJ2-6,TRBV7-5,TGTGCCAGAAGCTCCTTAACAGGGAGCTCTGGGGCCAACGTCCTGACTTTC,CARSSLTGSSGANVLTF
once,-,TRBJ2-5,TRBV10-3,TGTGCCATCAGTGAGTCTAATCAACAGGAGACCCAGTACTTC,CAISESNQQETQYF
-,-,TRBJ1-2,TRBV4-3,TGCGCCAGCAGCCTGGGAGAAGGCTATGGCTACACCTTC,CASSLGEGYGYTF
-,TRBD2,TRBJ2-2,TRBV11-3,TGTGCCAGCAGCACTCGACTAGCGGGGAACACCGGGGAGCTGTTTTTT,CASSTRLAGNTGELFF
few,-,TRBJ2-1,TRBV4-2,TGTGCCAGCAGCCCCGGGGGGCGGGATGAGCAGTTCTTC,CASSPGGRDEQFF
-,-,TRBJ1-1,TRBV6-1,TGTGCCAGCAGTGAAGCTCGACTAGGGGACACTGAAGCTTTCTTT,CASSEARLGDTEAFF
-,-,TRBJ1-1,TRBV11-2,TGTGCCAGCAGCTTAGTCAGGAACATGAACACTGAAGCTTTCTTT,CASSLVRNMNTEAFF
-,-,TRBJ2-3,TRBV5-1,TGCGCCAGCAGCTTCCTCCCCGGGTCGAACACAGATACGCAGTATTTT,CASSFLPGSNTDTQYF
-,-,TRBJ2-1,TRBV7-3,TGTGCCAGCAGTCTAAGCTCCTACAATGAGCAGTTCTTC,CASSLSSYNEQFF
-,-,TRBJ1-2,TRBV4-2,TGTGCCAGCAACTCCCTTGCGTCACCGTTTAACTATGGCTACACCTTC,CASNSLASPFNYGYTF
-,-,TRBJ1-2,TRBV28,TGTGCCAGCAGTTCGCAGGGGAAAGGCTACACCTTC,CASSSQGKGYTF
once,-,TRBJ1-2,TRBV19,TGTGCCAGTACTCAGTCGGGGATCTATGGCTACACCTTC,CASTQSGIYGYTF
-,-,TRBJ1-2,TRBV6-6,TGTGCCAGCAGTTCCCCACTGGAGGGCAGGAACTATGGCTACACCTTC,CASSSPLEGRNYGYTF
-,-,TRBJ2-3,TRBV12-5,TGTGCTAGTGGTTTGGCAGGGACAGATACGCAGTATTTT,CASGLAGTDTQYF
once,-,TRBJ2-5,TRBV11-1,TGTGCCAGCAGCTTTGATACGGGTCAAGAGACCCAGTACTTC,CASSFDTGQETQYF
-,-,TRBJ1-5,TRBV28,TGTGCCAGCAGTTTAGGGGGGGAGGGGCAGCCCCAGCATTTT,CASSLGGEGQPQHF
-,TRBD2,TRBJ2-1,TRBV7-3,TGTGCCAGCAGCTTAAGGTCGCGCGGGAGCTCCTACAATGAGCAGTTCTTC,CASSLRSRGSSYNEQFF
once,-,TRBJ1-4,TRBV6-5,TGTGCCAGCAGTTATAGCAGGGCACGAAAACTGTTTTTT,CASSYSRARKLFF
-,-,TRBJ2-7,TRBV7-3,TGTGCCAGCAGCTTAAGGGCGGGGCGAACCTACGAGCAGTACTTC,CASSLRAGRTYEQYF
-,TRBD1,TRBJ2-7,TRBV15,TGTGCCACCAGCGGTGCCGGACAGGGGGAAGACGAGCAGTACTTC,CATSGAGQGEDEQYF
-,-,TRBJ2-5,TRBV2,TGTGCCACTGTGACGCCCCAGGCCCAGGAGACCCAGTACTTC,CATVTPQAQETQYF